These T cell receptor beta chains were read from a single sample in a study of Ad26.COV2.S vaccination and SARS-CoV-2 variants. Only in-frame clones appear in the TCRdb table, and some are missing; sequencing was by immunoSEQ multiplex PCR. The sample lists some 410,000 clones, about nine tenths seen once, with less than 2% in the top ten. The sequencing here drew on peripheral blood, taken in a trial of Ad26.COV2.S vaccine versus placebo. The source is a person between 18 and 65 years old who received the Ad26.COV2.S COVID-19 vaccine or a placebo. Each CDR3 is given with its conserved first and last residue. The D gene is left open where the match is weak. Only part of the rows carry a size: once, few, many, or a class if the clone is expanded.

D: -
size: -
J: TRBJ2-7
V: TRBV30
CDR3: CAGTTSYEQYF
DNA: TGTGCCGGGACCACCAGCTACGAGCAGTACTTC

D: TRBD1
size: -
J: TRBJ1-1
V: TRBV10-1
CDR3: CASSESSGTANTEAFF
DNA: TGCGCCAGCAGTGAGTCGAGCGGGACAGCGAACACTGAAGCTTTCTTT

D: TRBD2
size: -
J: TRBJ2-7
V: TRBV25-1
CDR3: CASSGFSSGGYYEQYF
DNA: TGTGCCAGCAGTGGGTTCTCTAGCGGGGGATACTACGAGCAGTACTTC

D: TRBD1
size: -
J: TRBJ2-3
V: TRBV2
CDR3: CASSAGTGGTDTQYF
DNA: TGTGCCAGCAGCGCCGGGACAGGGGGAACAGATACGCAGTATTTT

D: -
size: -
J: TRBJ2-2
V: TRBV6-2/TRBV6-3
CDR3: CASSRDRLRTGELFF
DNA: TGTGCCAGCAGTAGAGACCGATTGCGGACCGGGGAGCTGTTTTTT

D: -
size: few
J: TRBJ1-4
V: TRBV4-1
CDR3: CASSQVRQGLLATNEKLFF
DNA: TGCGCCAGCAGCCAAGTTCGCCAGGGACTTTTGGCAACTAATGAAAAACTGTTTTTT

D: TRBD2
size: -
J: TRBJ2-4
V: TRBV5-8
CDR3: CASVAGTITIDIQYF
DNA: TGTGCCAGCGTGGCCGGGACTATAACCATAGACATTCAGTACTTC

D: TRBD1
size: once
J: TRBJ1-1
V: TRBV3-1/TRBV3-2
CDR3: CASSQDNRGNTEAFF
DNA: TGTGCCAGCAGCCAAGATAACAGGGGAAACACTGAAGCTTTCTTT

D: TRBD2
size: -
J: TRBJ2-1
V: TRBV19
CDR3: CASSPGAGGLYNEQFF
DNA: TGTGCCAGTAGTCCGGGAGCGGGAGGATTATACAATGAGCAGTTCTTC

D: -
size: -
J: TRBJ2-7
V: TRBV5-5
CDR3: CASSSDGRVYEQYF
DNA: TGTGCCAGCAGCTCCGACGGAAGGGTGTACGAGCAGTACTTC

D: -
size: -
J: TRBJ1-3
V: TRBV7-2
CDR3: CASSIRGRMGASGNTIYF
DNA: TGTGCCAGCAGCATACGGGGTCGGATGGGGGCCTCTGGAAACACCATATATTTT

D: -
size: -
J: TRBJ1-2
V: TRBV9
CDR3: CASSVVSGVGYGYTF
DNA: TGTGCCAGCAGCGTAGTATCAGGGGTTGGCTATGGCTACACCTTC

D: -
size: -
J: TRBJ1-6
V: TRBV10-2
CDR3: CASSRGNEGISPLHF
DNA: TGCGCCAGCTCCCGAGGGAACGAGGGGATTTCACCCCTCCACTTT

D: TRBD1
size: -
J: TRBJ1-5
V: TRBV4-1
CDR3: CASSQAGRGDHNQPQHF
DNA: TGCGCCAGCAGCCAAGCCGGCAGGGGGGACCACAATCAGCCCCAGCATTTT

D: -
size: few
J: TRBJ2-7
V: TRBV7-2
CDR3: CASSSYSYEQYF
DNA: TGTGCCAGCAGCTCCTACTCCTACGAGCAGTACTTC

D: -
size: -
J: TRBJ1-4
V: TRBV5-5
CDR3: CASSTEQDPTNEKLFF
DNA: TGTGCCAGCAGCACCGAACAGGATCCTACTAATGAAAAACTGTTTTTT

D: -
size: once
J: TRBJ1-2
V: TRBV24-1
CDR3: CAPSSYFNYGYTF
DNA: TGTGCCCCTTCCAGCTACTTTAACTATGGCTACACCTTC

D: TRBD2
size: -
J: TRBJ2-5
V: TRBV7-9
CDR3: CASSQTSGYPGETQYF
DNA: TGTGCCAGCAGCCAGACTAGCGGGTACCCCGGGGAGACCCAGTACTTC

D: -
size: many
J: TRBJ1-6
V: TRBV19
CDR3: CASSIPGGYNSPLHF
DNA: TGTGCCAGTAGTATACCCGGAGGATATAATTCACCCCTCCACTTT

D: -
size: once
J: TRBJ2-5
V: TRBV12-2
CDR3: CASRLAFRTMGETQYF
DNA: TGTGCAAGTCGCTTAGCGTTCCGGACCATGGGAGAGACCCAGTACTTC

D: TRBD1
size: -
J: TRBJ1-5
V: TRBV5-4
CDR3: CASSRQGVGPNQPQHF
DNA: TGTGCCAGCAGCAGACAGGGAGTAGGGCCAAATCAGCCCCAGCATTTT

D: -
size: once
J: TRBJ2-5
V: TRBV5-1
CDR3: CASSVQETQYF
DNA: TGCGCCAGCAGCGTCCAAGAGACCCAGTACTTC

D: -
size: -
J: TRBJ1-2
V: TRBV4-3
CDR3: CASSQDAGGAGYTF
DNA: TGCGCCAGCAGCCAAGACGCAGGAGGGGCTGGCTACACCTTC

D: TRBD1
size: few
J: TRBJ1-2
V: TRBV19
CDR3: CASSPGTDYGYTF
DNA: TGTGCCAGTAGTCCCGGGACAGACTATGGCTACACCTTC

D: -
size: -
J: TRBJ2-1
V: TRBV19
CDR3: CASSKWDNGGRYNEQFF
DNA: TGTGCCAGTAGTAAATGGGATAACGGGGGGCGCTACAATGAGCAGTTCTTC

D: TRBD1
size: -
J: TRBJ2-7
V: TRBV7-8
CDR3: CASSLHPGQGSYEQYF
DNA: TGTGCCAGCAGCTTACACCCGGGACAGGGATCCTACGAGCAGTACTTC

D: TRBD2
size: -
J: TRBJ2-4
V: TRBV10-1
CDR3: CASSDELAGGKNIQYF
DNA: TGCGCCAGCAGTGATGAGCTAGCGGGGGGAAAAAACATTCAGTACTTC

D: -
size: -
J: TRBJ2-5
V: TRBV4-3
CDR3: CASSHRFPPPAGLQETQYF
DNA: TGCGCCAGCAGCCACCGGTTCCCCCCCCCAGCCGGGCTTCAAGAGACCCAGTACTTC

D: -
size: -
J: TRBJ2-7
V: TRBV6-2/TRBV6-3
CDR3: CASSLPVYEQYF
DNA: TGTGCCAGCAGTCTCCCAGTCTACGAGCAGTACTTC

D: -
size: -
J: TRBJ1-6
V: TRBV5-1
CDR3: CASSLGSSPLHF
DNA: TGCGCCAGCAGCTTGGGGAGTTCACCCCTCCACTTT

D: -
size: -
J: TRBJ1-6
V: TRBV30
CDR3: CASFNGRALHF
DNA: TGTGCCTCCTTCAACGGTCGAGCCCTCCACTTT

D: TRBD2
size: once
J: TRBJ2-1
V: TRBV18
CDR3: CASSPGRTSVYNEQFF
DNA: TGTGCCAGCTCACCAGGAAGGACTAGCGTCTACAATGAGCAGTTCTTC

D: TRBD1
size: -
J: TRBJ1-1
V: TRBV10-3
CDR3: CAISEGKGAELAFF
DNA: TGTGCCATCAGTGAGGGCAAGGGGGCGGAACTAGCTTTCTTT

D: -
size: -
J: TRBJ2-5
V: TRBV9
CDR3: CASIGQPRETQYF
DNA: TGTGCCAGTATCGGACAACCGCGAGAGACCCAGTACTTC

D: -
size: -
J: TRBJ2-2
V: TRBV11-2
CDR3: CASSLGGFGTGELFF
DNA: TGTGCCAGCAGCTTAGGGGGCTTTGGCACCGGGGAGCTGTTTTTT

D: -
size: once
J: TRBJ1-3
V: TRBV11-2
CDR3: CASSASLSSGNTIYF
DNA: TGTGCCAGCAGCGCCAGCTTGAGCTCTGGAAACACCATATATTTT

D: TRBD1
size: -
J: TRBJ1-6
V: TRBV9
CDR3: CASSPGQGYLSYNSPLHF
DNA: TGTGCCAGCAGCCCGGGACAGGGATACCTCTCCTATAATTCACCCCTCCACTTT

D: -
size: few
J: TRBJ1-3
V: TRBV4-1
CDR3: CASSPQLGSNWDTIYF
DNA: TGCGCCAGCAGCCCACAGCTGGGGTCTAATTGGGACACCATATATTTT

D: -
size: -
J: TRBJ1-2
V: TRBV7-9
CDR3: CASSLVQVNTF
DNA: TGTGCCAGCAGCTTAGTACAGGTGAACACCTTC

D: -
size: -
J: TRBJ2-4
V: TRBV5-1
CDR3: CASSFGGSKGLPNF
DNA: TGCGCCAGCAGCTTCGGAGGGTCCAAGGGCCTTCCGAACTTC

D: -
size: -
J: TRBJ1-6
V: TRBV19
CDR3: CASSIEGVDSPLHF
DNA: TGTGCCAGTAGTATAGAAGGGGTGGATTCACCCCTCCACTTT

D: -
size: -
J: TRBJ2-2
V: TRBV4-3
CDR3: CASSQVDPGTELFF
DNA: TGCGCCAGCAGCCAAGTGGATCCCGGGACAGAGCTGTTTTTT

D: -
size: -
J: TRBJ1-3
V: TRBV29-1
CDR3: CSVEIGQTSSVIYF
DNA: TGCAGCGTTGAAATCGGACAGACCTCAAGCGTCATATATTTT

D: -
size: once
J: TRBJ1-2
V: TRBV30
CDR3: CAWSAFYGYTF
DNA: TGTGCCTGGAGTGCCTTCTATGGCTACACCTTC

D: TRBD1
size: -
J: TRBJ1-2
V: TRBV19
CDR3: CASSLGTGNNGYTF
DNA: TGTGCCAGTAGTCTCGGGACAGGGAATAATGGCTACACCTTC

D: -
size: -
J: TRBJ1-1
V: TRBV19
CDR3: CASRNKNTGPNTEAFF
DNA: TGTGCCAGTAGAAATAAAAATACAGGGCCCAACACTGAAGCTTTCTTT

D: TRBD1
size: -
J: TRBJ2-7
V: TRBV6-5
CDR3: CASSYGDRVRVEQYF
DNA: TGTGCCAGCAGTTACGGGGACAGGGTGAGAGTCGAGCAGTACTTC